These T cell receptor beta chains were read from a single sample in a study of T cell responses to AZD1222 COVID-19 vaccine. Using immunoSEQ multiplex PCR, the repertoire was profiled, and TCRdb retains in-frame clones only, with some absent. The sample has some 100,000 clones; approximately 87% are singletons. The source was peripheral blood, collected 28 days after the second AZD1222 dose. These receptors all come from an adult who received the AZD1222 COVID-19 vaccine. Both conserved end residues are part of each CDR3. The D gene is left open where the match is weak. A clone size is listed for some rows: how often the clone was seen (once, few, many), or a class if it is expanded.

J gene,D gene,V gene,clone size,CDR3 DNA,CDR3 protein
TRBJ1-5,.,TRBV11-2,.,TGTGCCAGCAGCTTAGCCGTGACCCAGCCCCAGCATTTT,CASSLAVTQPQHF
TRBJ1-1,TRBD1,TRBV19,.,TGTGCCAGTAGTATAGGACAGGGTTTACCTGCGGCTTTCTTT,CASSIGQGLPAAFF
TRBJ1-4,TRBD1,TRBV7-2,.,TGTGCCAGCAGCCAGGGACAGGGCAGCGAAAAACTGTTTTTT,CASSQGQGSEKLFF
TRBJ2-2,.,TRBV5-1,.,TGCGCCAGCAGCAATGACGGGACTCAACTCACCGGGGAGCTGTTTTTT,CASSNDGTQLTGELFF
TRBJ1-1,.,TRBV5-1,.,TGCGCCAGCAGCTTGATAAGGGGGAGATACGAAATGAACACTGAAGCTTTCTTT,CASSLIRGRYEMNTEAFF
TRBJ1-1,TRBD1,TRBV27,.,TGTGCCAGCAGTTTACTCCGTCCCGGGACAGGGGACACTGAAGCTTTCTTT,CASSLLRPGTGDTEAFF
TRBJ2-1,TRBD1,TRBV27,.,TGTGCCAGCAGTGGAGAGGGACAGGGAGTTACCACCGCAGACAATGAGCAGTTCTTC,CASSGEGQGVTTADNEQFF
TRBJ2-7,.,TRBV1,.,TGCACCAGCAGCCCCCGGGGCCTTAGGTACTTC,CTSSPRGLRYF
TRBJ2-5,.,TRBV5-1,.,TGCGCCAGCAGCTTGGTACGAACGGGATTCGAAGAGACCCAGTACTTC,CASSLVRTGFEETQYF
TRBJ2-7,TRBD1,TRBV10-3,.,TGTGCCCCCCTCGACAGGGTGCGCTACGAGCAGTACTTC,CAPLDRVRYEQYF
TRBJ2-3,TRBD2,TRBV2,.,TGTGCCAGCAGAACTCTAGCGGGACAGAGCACAGATACGCAGTATTTT,CASRTLAGQSTDTQYF
TRBJ2-7,TRBD2,TRBV12-3/TRBV12-4,few,TGTGCCAGCAGTATCACTAGCGGGAGAGACCGGTACTTC,CASSITSGRDRYF
TRBJ1-4,.,TRBV4-3,.,TGCGCCAGCAGCCAAGAAACAGGGTCAGTGGTAAAACTGTTTTTT,CASSQETGSVVKLFF
TRBJ1-4,TRBD1,TRBV6-5,.,TGTGCCAGCACCCCCACGGACAGGGGGAGTGAAAAACTGTTTTTT,CASTPTDRGSEKLFF
TRBJ2-3,.,TRBV5-1,.,TGCGCCAGCAGCTATAGTAGGGGCTCCACAGATACGCAGTATTTT,CASSYSRGSTDTQYF
TRBJ2-1,TRBD1,TRBV10-1,.,TGCGCCAGCAGTGACCATCCGCGGCGAACACAGGGGGTCCCCAGCTCCTACAATGAGCAGTTCTTC,CASSDHPRRTQGVPSSYNEQFF
TRBJ1-5,TRBD1,TRBV4-2,once,TGTGCCAGCAGCCAAGTTATGGACAGGGTCCTCAATCAGCCCCAGCATTTT,CASSQVMDRVLNQPQHF
TRBJ2-2,TRBD2,TRBV3-1/TRBV3-2,once,TGTGCCAGCAGCCAGGCCCTAGCGGGGGCTTCGAACACCGGGGAGCTGTTTTTT,CASSQALAGASNTGELFF
TRBJ2-7,.,TRBV9,.,TGTGCCAGCAGCTCCGAGGGGGTGACCGAACAGTACTTC,CASSSEGVTEQYF
TRBJ1-1,.,TRBV9,.,TGTGCCAGCAGCCGGGACACAAACACTGAAGCTTTCTTT,CASSRDTNTEAFF
TRBJ1-1,.,TRBV10-3,few,TGTGCCATCAGAAAGGGGGACTTCACTGAAGCTTTCTTT,CAIRKGDFTEAFF
TRBJ2-5,.,TRBV19,.,TGTGCCAGTAGTGGAGGGGGGACGCTACAAGAGACCCAGTACTTC,CASSGGGTLQETQYF
TRBJ1-1,.,TRBV7-9,.,TGTGCCAGCAGCTTAGCGACCAGGGATACTGAAGCTTTCTTT,CASSLATRDTEAFF
TRBJ1-4,TRBD1,TRBV25-1,.,TGTGCCAGCAGCGCCCGACCAGGGACAGGACTTTGGGAAAAACTGTTTTTT,CASSARPGTGLWEKLFF
TRBJ1-3,.,TRBV5-5,.,TGTGCCAGCAGCTTAGGCGCACGCAGCTCTGGAAACACCATATATTTT,CASSLGARSSGNTIYF
TRBJ1-1,.,TRBV4-2,once,TGTGCCAGCAGCCAAGTACAGGGTCAGGCTTTCTTT,CASSQVQGQAFF
TRBJ2-3,TRBD2,TRBV7-7,once,TGTGCCAGCAGCTCCGGACTAGCGGGGGCGTCAGATACGCAGTATTTT,CASSSGLAGASDTQYF
TRBJ1-6,.,TRBV14,.,TGTGCCAGCAGCCACCGGGACTGGCTAGGGTCACCCCTCCACTTT,CASSHRDWLGSPLHF
TRBJ2-3,TRBD1,TRBV7-2,once,TGTGCCAGCAGCAAGGGACAGCCTGGAGATACGCAGTATTTT,CASSKGQPGDTQYF
TRBJ1-1,.,TRBV6-1,.,TGTGCCAGCAGTGGTCACGTTCTATACACCGACACTGAAGCTTTCTTT,CASSGHVLYTDTEAFF
TRBJ1-1,.,TRBV10-3,.,TGTGCCATCACCGTGGGTGGGGGACTGAACACTGAAGCTTTCTTT,CAITVGGGLNTEAFF
TRBJ1-4,TRBD1,TRBV9,.,TGTGCCAGCAGCGTATATGGCACAGGGGGATTAAATGAAAAACTGTTTTTT,CASSVYGTGGLNEKLFF
TRBJ1-6,TRBD1,TRBV18,.,TGTGCCAGCTCACCTCCGGGACAGACCAATTCACCCCTCCACTTT,CASSPPGQTNSPLHF
TRBJ1-1,.,TRBV19,.,TGTGCCAGTATGAGGTACGGGAACACTGAAGCTTTCTTT,CASMRYGNTEAFF
TRBJ1-2,.,TRBV18,.,TGTGCCAGCTCACCACCGAACCAGGGAGGGGTCGGCTACACCTTC,CASSPPNQGGVGYTF
TRBJ2-7,.,TRBV4-3,few,TGCGCCAGCAGCCAAGAGTGGGTTCCCTCCTACGAGCAGTACTTC,CASSQEWVPSYEQYF
TRBJ2-1,TRBD1,TRBV25-1,.,TGTGCCAGCAGCCCCGGACAGGGGAACCATGAGCAGTTCTTC,CASSPGQGNHEQFF
TRBJ2-7,TRBD2,TRBV30,.,TGTGCCTGGAGTCCCCTCCGACTAGCGAGCTACGAGCAGTACTTC,CAWSPLRLASYEQYF
TRBJ1-4,.,TRBV27,.,TGTGCCAGCAGGTCAATACGGGGGCTCGGGGAAAAACTGTTTTTT,CASRSIRGLGEKLFF
TRBJ2-1,TRBD2,TRBV9,.,TGTGCCAGCAGCGTAGCGCTAGCGGGGGAGGGGGCCTACAATGAGCAGTTCTTC,CASSVALAGEGAYNEQFF
TRBJ2-2,.,TRBV29-1,.,TGCAGCGTTGAAGATTCACAGGTTGGAGGGGAGCTGTTTTTT,CSVEDSQVGGELFF
TRBJ2-3,.,TRBV19,.,TGTGCCAGTAGTCCTAGGCAACTGAGCACAGATACGCAGTATTTT,CASSPRQLSTDTQYF
TRBJ2-1,TRBD2,TRBV9,few,TGTGCCAGCAGCGTAGCCTCGGGGCTAGCGGGAGTCGGGGGAGTGGATGAGCAGTTCTTC,CASSVASGLAGVGGVDEQFF
TRBJ2-7,.,TRBV9,once,TGTGCCAGCAGGGATAGAACAAGATCCTACGAGCAGTACTTC,CASRDRTRSYEQYF
TRBJ1-5,TRBD1,TRBV10-1,.,TGCGCCAGCCCTCAGTGTCTGGACAGGGACAATCAGCCCCAGCATTTT,CASPQCLDRDNQPQHF
TRBJ2-1,TRBD2,TRBV6-2/TRBV6-3,once,TGTGCCAGCAGCCGGGACTACGAGCAGTTCTTC,CASSRDYEQFF
TRBJ1-1,.,TRBV9,.,TGTGCCAGCAGCGTAGCCGGGGGGGAGGTCACTGAAGCTTTCTTT,CASSVAGGEVTEAFF
TRBJ2-2,.,TRBV11-2,.,TGTGCCAGCAGCTTACGTCACGGCACCGGGGAGCTGTTTTTT,CASSLRHGTGELFF
TRBJ2-7,TRBD1,TRBV19,.,TGTGCCAGTAGTACCCGGGACAGGGACTTCGAAATATTCGGCGGCTACGAGCAGTACTTC,CASSTRDRDFEIFGGYEQYF
TRBJ1-2,.,TRBV2,.,TGTGCCAGCACCGGCGGACAGACCTATGGCTACACCTTC,CASTGGQTYGYTF
TRBJ2-5,.,TRBV6-5,.,TGTGCCATTGGGGGGGAGACCCAGTACTTC,CAIGGETQYF
TRBJ1-2,.,TRBV29-1,.,TGCAGCGTTGGAAGTCACAGTGCAATCTATGGCTACACCTTC,CSVGSHSAIYGYTF
TRBJ2-7,.,TRBV4-3,.,TGCGCCAGCAGCCAGGTGGTAGCTGCTTTCTCCTACGAGCAGTACTTC,CASSQVVAAFSYEQYF
TRBJ1-1,.,TRBV18,.,TGTGCCAGCTCACAAGGGAGAGGCGAAGCTTTCTTT,CASSQGRGEAFF